One sample yielded the 14 T cell receptor beta chains listed below, sequenced in a study of blood T cell repertoires in COVID-19. Clones were read by immunoSEQ multiplex PCR, and TCRdb kept only the in-frame ones, dropping some. The sample holds some 350,000 clones; around nine tenths are singletons and the top ten take about 3%. The material sequenced was peripheral blood. The receptors were sampled from a human donor in a cohort sampled during active COVID-19.

With respect to this clone: Other DNA sequences in this sample translate to the same CDR3. The J gene is TRBJ2-7, the V gene TRBV5-1; a possible D gene is TRBD1 (5 bases). Looked up from germline, CDR1 is SGHRS and CDR2 is YFSETQ. V lost 0 bases and J 1 base, leaving 11 bases between the germline ends. The CDR3 loop spans 15 amino acids. The DNA of the CDR3 is TGCGCCAGCAGCTTGGGGCCAGGGCAATCCTACGAGCAGTACTTC. Protein sequence: CASSLGPGQSYEQYF.

V and J are TRBV6-1 and TRBJ2-1; perhaps TRBD1 as D (5 bases). Per the germline V gene, CDR1 is MNHNS and CDR2 is SASEGT. The ends were cut back, 1 base at V and 4 bases at J, with 11 bases in the middle. CDR3 length: 15 amino acids. This chain's CDR3 is CASSEVYTGYNEQFF. The CDR3 DNA reads as TGTGCCAGCAGTGAAGTCTATACAGGTTACAATGAGCAGTTCTTC.

Only a few counts were recorded for this clone. V and J are TRBV29-1 and TRBJ2-5; D is uncertain. V lost 3 bases, J lost 7 bases, and 12 bases lay in between. Germline V lookup: CDR1 SQVTM, CDR2 ANQGSEA. The CDR3 is 12 amino acids. This chain's CDR3 is CSVDRQAGTQYF. The CDR3 nucleotides read TGCAGCGTTGATCGTCAGGCAGGGACCCAGTACTTC.

Concerning this clone: Within the sample, other DNA sequences also encode this same CDR3. This chain uses TRBV30 with TRBJ1-2; possibly TRBD1 for D (5 bases). CDR3 size: 13 residues. In germline, CDR1 is GTSNPN, CDR2 SVGIG (reference sequence). Trimming shortened V by 2 bases and J by 2 bases, and 9 bases separated the two germline ends. CDR3 in DNA: TGTGCCTGGAGTAGGGGCGCGAACTATGGCTACACCTTC. This translates into CAWSRGANYGYTF. Using reference TRBV30 and TRBJ1-2 for the parts outside the CDR3, the full variable domain is SQTIHQWPATLVQPVGSPLSLECTVEGTSNPNLYWYRQAAGRGLQLLFYSVGIGQISSEVPQNLSASRPQDRQFILSSKKLLLSDSGFYLCAWSRGANYGYTFGSGTRLTVV.

V gene TRBV2 combines with J gene TRBJ2-1; D remains ambiguous. The CDR3 length is 13 residues. Looked up from germline, CDR1 is SNHLY and CDR2 is FYNNEI. V dropped 2 bases and J dropped 6 bases, with 8 bases sitting between them. The CDR3 DNA follows: TGTGCCAGCAGTGAAAGACTGGGCAATGAGCAGTTCTTC. As protein: CASSERLGNEQFF.

The chain links TRBV9 to TRBJ2-1, with 8 positions matching TRBD2. CDR1 is SGDLS, CDR2 YYNGEE, per germline. V lost 0 bases to trimming and J lost 4 bases; unmatched junction nucleotides: 3. This CDR3 contains 15 residues. In nucleotides, the CDR3 is TGTGCCAGCAGCGTAGACGGGAGGGATTACAATGAGCAGTTCTTC. It codes for CASSVDGRDYNEQFF.

This chain connects TRBV7-2 to TRBJ2-3; 9 nucleotides match TRBD2. The germline V gene has CDR1 SGHTA and CDR2 FQGNSA. This CDR3 has 15 amino acids. V trimming: 7 bases; J trimming: 2 bases; junction bases outside the gene matches: 7. CDR3 protein: CASTLAGLNTDTQYF. The DNA for the CDR3 is TGTGCCAGCACGCTAGCGGGGCTCAACACAGATACGCAGTATTTT.

This clone showed up just a few times. This chain joins TRBV11-2 and TRBJ2-3, with TRBD2 matching 9 bases. Germline V gene data show CDR1 as SGHAT and CDR2 as FQNNGV. V trimming: 3 bases; J trimming: 5 bases; junction bases outside the gene matches: 15. This CDR3 spans 18 amino acids. As DNA, the CDR3 is TGTGCCAGCAGCTTTCTCTATCCCCTTGCGGGAGGGGGAGATACGCAGTATTTT. Its protein is CASSFLYPLAGGGDTQYF.

The chain uses TRBV9 and TRBJ1-2; D perhaps matches TRBD1 (5 bases). CDR3 length: 16 amino acids. CDR1 and CDR2 from the germline V gene are SGDLS and YYNGEE. V gave up 3 bases and J gave up 6 bases, with 21 bases separating them. CDR3 coding DNA: TGTGCCAGCAGCGCGGCGTCGGGACTCCAGAACCATGGCTACACCTTC. This gives the protein CASSAASGLQNHGYTF.

The rearrangement uses TRBV28 and TRBJ1-2; D is perhaps TRBD1 (6 bases). V gave up 5 bases and J gave up 4 bases, with 14 bases separating them. The CDR3 is 14 residues long. The germline CDR1 and CDR2 sequences are MDHEN and SYDVKM. The CDR3 is CASSPTGHPYGYTF. The CDR3 DNA is TGTGCCAGCAGTCCGACAGGACACCCCTATGGCTACACCTTC.

This rearrangement joins TRBV19 to TRBJ2-5; D possibly corresponds to TRBD2 (5 bases). Germline loops: CDR1 LNHDA, CDR2 SQIVND (reference sequence). This CDR3 is 13 amino acids long. V shed 5 bases and J shed 1 base, with 8 bases lying between them. The CDR3 nucleotides read TGTGCCAGTAGTCCGCGGGCCCAAGAGACCCAGTACTTC. Amino acids: CASSPRAQETQYF.

This clone was detected a few times. This chain connects TRBV6-5 to TRBJ1-6; 7 nucleotides match TRBD1. Unmatched junction bases numbered 3, after V lost 4 bases and J lost 0 bases. The CDR3 totals 16 residues. Germline V gene sequence: CDR1 MNHEY, CDR2 SVGAGI. The DNA for the CDR3 is TGTGCCAGCAGTTTGACAGGGAGCTCCTATAATTCACCCCTCCACTTT. Residues: CASSLTGSSYNSPLHF.

Only one count was recorded for this clone. The rearrangement links TRBV30 to TRBJ1-4; D call uncertain. Trimming stripped 3 bases from V and 3 bases from J, with 14 bases between. The CDR3 extends over 15 amino acids. Germline CDR1 and CDR2: GTSNPN and SVGIG (reference sequence). The CDR3 sequence: CAWSSNREANEKLFF. As DNA, the CDR3 is TGTGCCTGGAGCTCTAACCGCGAAGCTAATGAAAAACTGTTTTTT. Together with reference TRBV30 and TRBJ1-4, the CDR3 gives the full variable domain: SQTIHQWPATLVQPVGSPLSLECTVEGTSNPNLYWYRQAAGRGLQLLFYSVGIGQISSEVPQNLSASRPQDRQFILSSKKLLLSDSGFYLCAWSSNREANEKLFFGSGTQLSVL.

The rearrangement uses TRBV5-4 and TRBJ2-5; a weak D match, TRBD1 (6 bases). The CDR3 length is 15 residues. The germline CDR1 and CDR2 sequences are SGHNT and YYREEE (reference sequence). V shed 0 bases and J shed 2 bases, with 11 bases lying between them. The CDR3 nucleotides read TGTGCCAGCAGCTTGGGGGCCGGGACACAAGAGACCCAGTACTTC. It encodes CASSLGAGTQETQYF. Complete variable domain (other parts from reference TRBV5-4 and TRBJ2-5): ETGVTQSPTHLIKTRGQQVTLRCSSQSGHNTVSWYQQALGQGPQFIFQYYREEENGRGNFPPRFSGLQFPNYSSELNVNALELDDSALYLCASSLGAGTQETQYFGPGTRLLVL.